The rows below give T cell receptor beta chains drawn from one sample of a study of CD8 T cells in Susac syndrome. TCRdb re-called the immunoSEQ multiplex PCR reads through MiXCR, storing one row per CDR3 protein. The data show about 300,000 distinct CDR3 sequences, roughly 94% seen once. Material for sequencing was CD4+ T cells from PBMCs. These TCRs come from a human donor with multiple sclerosis. The CDR3 runs from the conserved cysteine through the conserved F or W. The D gene is left open where the match is weak. Some rows have no size entry. The others give once, few or many, or a class for an expanded clone.

j_call | v_call | d_call | clone_size | cdr3_aa | cdr3_nt
TRBJ1-2 | TRBV7-3 | TRBD1 | - | CASSRGARTGGYGYTF | TGTGCCAGCAGCCGAGGGGCCCGAACAGGGGGCTATGGCTACACCTTC
TRBJ1-1 | TRBV6-5 | TRBD1 | - | CASSYSPWDRVTEAFF | TGTGCCAGCAGTTACTCCCCCTGGGACAGGGTCACTGAAGCTTTCTTT
TRBJ2-5 | TRBV5-4 | - | - | CASSGTHKETQYF | TGTGCCAGCAGCGGGACACACAAAGAGACCCAGTACTTC
TRBJ2-4 | TRBV29-1 | - | - | CSVVGGQAKNIQYF | TGCAGCGTTGTAGGCGGACAGGCCAAAAACATTCAGTACTTC
TRBJ2-7 | TRBV5-1 | - | - | CASSLWGPGPNPGEQYF | TGCGCCAGCAGCTTGTGGGGGCCCGGTCCCAATCCGGGGGAGCAGTACTTC
TRBJ1-1 | TRBV4-2 | - | - | CASSPLRGLNTEAFF | TGTGCCAGCAGCCCTCTCAGGGGTTTGAACACTGAAGCTTTCTTT
TRBJ2-4 | TRBV19 | - | - | CASSSRRLAKNIQYF | TGTGCCAGTAGTTCCCGACGGTTAGCCAAAAACATTCAGTACTTC
TRBJ2-3 | TRBV13 | - | - | CASSFGLHPGWADTQYF | TGTGCCAGCAGCTTCGGACTCCACCCGGGGTGGGCAGATACGCAGTATTTT
TRBJ1-2 | TRBV9 | - | once | CASSVESGMGGYTF | TGTGCCAGCAGCGTAGAGTCAGGGATGGGAGGCTACACCTTC
TRBJ2-5 | TRBV29-1 | TRBD2 | - | CSVEETSGRDGETQYF | TGCAGCGTTGAAGAGACTAGCGGGAGAGACGGTGAGACCCAGTACTTC
TRBJ1-3 | TRBV7-3 | - | - | CASSLSQGNTIYF | TGTGCCAGCAGCCTTTCCCAAGGAAACACCATATATTTT
TRBJ1-2 | TRBV19 | TRBD1 | - | CASSTAGTGGYGYTF | TGTGCCAGTAGTACCGCTGGGACAGGGGGCTATGGCTACACCTTC
TRBJ2-5 | TRBV10-3 | - | - | CAISESTKETQYF | TGTGCCATCAGTGAGTCGACTAAAGAGACCCAGTACTTC
TRBJ2-7 | TRBV5-1 | - | - | CASSLSTGSHEQYF | TGCGCCAGCAGCTTGTCTACGGGTTCGCACGAGCAGTACTTC
TRBJ2-7 | TRBV28 | - | few | CASSRNAGAGTYEQYF | TGTGCCAGCAGCCGGAATGCAGGGGCCGGAACCTACGAGCAGTACTTC